This TCR beta chain was observed in a study of PD-1 blockade in classical Hodgkin lymphoma. The length of the CDR3 is 11 residues. V was pared by 0 bases and J by 12 bases, with 9 bases between. Germline assignment: CDR1 SNHLY and CDR2 FYNNEI. Profiled with immunoSEQ multiplex PCR; TCRdb holds only in-frame clones, not every one. The table records around 42,000 clones, over 55% of them present only once. Relapse after autologous stem cell transplantation occurred in every patient, and brentuximab vedotin exposure varied. The sample was peripheral blood mononuclear cells (PBMCs), taken at baseline. The gene calls are TRBV2 and TRBJ2-7; D call uncertain. This clonotype originated in a human donor with classical Hodgkin lymphoma. The chain's CDR3 is CASSEATTTYF. The CDR3 nucleotides are TGTGCCAGCAGTGAAGCCACGACGACGTACTTC.